These 9 T cell receptor beta chains were sequenced from one sample in a study of T cells in Graves' hyperthyroidism and ophthalmopathy (dated by TCRdb to the late 2010s). Library generation was performed with multiplex PCR. Sequencing took place on an Illumina HiSeq 2000. Amplification of TCR beta CDR3 regions was carried out from RNA transcripts. The first round of RT-PCR for the TCR CDR3 was performed with the HTBI primer set and the Qiagen OneStep RT-PCR kit. TCRdb redid the processing of the public reads, applying fastp at Q25 and MiXCR, and retained in-frame beta chains. Each CDR3 protein gets just one entry, which takes the most common genes and DNA from the rows behind it. The sample table lists about 480,000 distinct CDR3 sequences, 13% to 15% of them with a count of one. The ten most abundant clones make up about a sixth of the sample. Input material: blood. These receptors all come from a woman aged 18-29 years with Graves' hyperthyroidism.

This clonotype was recorded at least ten times. The CDR3, as DNA: TGCAGCGTTGACGGACCCAACGATGGCTACACCTTC. This translates into CSVDGPNDGYTF. V gene TRBV29-1 combines with J gene TRBJ1-2; D remains unclear. The ends were cut back, 3 bases at V and 6 bases at J, with 11 bases in the middle. Per germline, CDR1 SQVTM and CDR2 ANQGSEA. The CDR3 runs to 12 residues. Combining the CDR3 with reference TRBV29-1 and TRBJ1-2 gives the whole variable domain SAVISQKPSRDICQRGTSLTIQCQVDSQVTMMFWYRQQPGQSLTLIATANQGSEATYESGFVIDKFPISRPNLTFSTLTVSNMSPEDSSIYLCSVDGPNDGYTFGSGTRLTVV.

This clonotype has a count of ten or more. The chain combines TRBV30 with TRBJ1-1; TRBD1 aligns across 8 bases. This CDR3 spans 12 amino acids. Losses at the gene ends were 2 bases for V and 6 bases for J; bases not matched to a gene: 2. Germline values: CDR1 GTSNPN, CDR2 SVGIG (reference sequence). CDR3 sequence reads: CAWSTQGAEAFF. In DNA form, the CDR3 reads TGTGCCTGGAGTACACAGGGGGCTGAAGCTTTCTTT.

This clonotype occurred many times. In DNA, the CDR3 is TGTGCCAGCAGTTTATCGACAGGGGGGGCCTATGGCTACACCTTC. The encoded protein is CASSLSTGGAYGYTF. The chain links TRBV27 to TRBJ1-2; 9 bases are shared with TRBD1. Germline V CDR1 and CDR2: MNHEY, SMNVEV (reference sequence). The length of the CDR3 is 15 residues. V was clipped by 0 bases and J by 4 bases; unmatched bases: 3.

V usage is TRBV15 and J usage is TRBJ2-5; D uncertain. This CDR3 is built from 15 residues. Germline V CDR1 and CDR2: LNHNV, YYDKDF (reference sequence). V dropped 0 bases and J dropped 0 bases, with 8 bases sitting between them. The CDR3 reads CATSRDGRNQETQYF. CDR3 bases: TGTGCCACCAGCAGAGATGGCAGAAACCAAGAGACCCAGTACTTC.

This chain uses TRBV2 with TRBJ1-1; D gene uncertain. Germline V gene sequence: CDR1 SNHLY, CDR2 FYNNEI. The CDR3 covers 12 residues. V was cut by 6 bases and J by 4 bases, with 9 bases left in between. CDR3 coding DNA: TGTGCCAGCAGCAGGAGAAGCACTGAAGCTTTCTTT. This codes for CASSRRSTEAFF.

This clonotype was found many times. The chain joins TRBV6-2 or TRBV6-3 to TRBJ1-2, with D tentatively TRBD1 (5 bases). This CDR3 comprises 15 residues. Trimming pared 1 base from V and 4 bases from J, leaving 13 bases between. Per the germline V gene, CDR1 is MNHEY and CDR2 is SVGEGT. The CDR3 DNA follows: TGTGCCAGCAGTTACTTTGAAGAAGGGGTCTATGGCTACACCTTC. The encoded protein is CASSYFEEGVYGYTF.

This chain uses TRBV6-1 with TRBJ2-3; 9 bases are a match to TRBD2. The V segment lost 6 bases and the J segment 8 bases; nucleotides outside the gene matches: 9. Germline assignment: CDR1 MNHNS and CDR2 SASEGT. CDR3 length: 14 residues. Written as DNA, the CDR3 is TGTGCCAGCAGCCTTAAACTAGCGGGCGGTACGCAGTATTTT. It specifies CASSLKLAGGTQYF.

The chain links TRBV20-1 to TRBJ2-3; TRBD2 aligns across 8 bases. CDR1 is DFQATT, CDR2 SNEGSKA, per germline (reference sequence). This CDR3 comprises 13 residues. The V and J ends lost 5 bases and 2 bases, in that order; junction bases with no gene match: 3. The CDR3 protein is CSASGLATDTQYF. CDR3 coding DNA: TGCAGTGCTTCCGGACTAGCCACAGATACGCAGTATTTT.

The sample holds many counts of this clonotype. The chain links TRBV5-1 to TRBJ2-5, with D uncertain. Trimming stripped 4 bases from V and 5 bases from J, with 30 bases between. Germline CDR1 SGHRS, CDR2 YFSETQ. This CDR3 contains 19 residues. The CDR3 region is CASSGEVELKVQEAETQYF. The CDR3 DNA reads as TGCGCCAGCAGCGGAGAGGTAGAGTTAAAGGTTCAAGAAGCGGAGACCCAGTACTTC.